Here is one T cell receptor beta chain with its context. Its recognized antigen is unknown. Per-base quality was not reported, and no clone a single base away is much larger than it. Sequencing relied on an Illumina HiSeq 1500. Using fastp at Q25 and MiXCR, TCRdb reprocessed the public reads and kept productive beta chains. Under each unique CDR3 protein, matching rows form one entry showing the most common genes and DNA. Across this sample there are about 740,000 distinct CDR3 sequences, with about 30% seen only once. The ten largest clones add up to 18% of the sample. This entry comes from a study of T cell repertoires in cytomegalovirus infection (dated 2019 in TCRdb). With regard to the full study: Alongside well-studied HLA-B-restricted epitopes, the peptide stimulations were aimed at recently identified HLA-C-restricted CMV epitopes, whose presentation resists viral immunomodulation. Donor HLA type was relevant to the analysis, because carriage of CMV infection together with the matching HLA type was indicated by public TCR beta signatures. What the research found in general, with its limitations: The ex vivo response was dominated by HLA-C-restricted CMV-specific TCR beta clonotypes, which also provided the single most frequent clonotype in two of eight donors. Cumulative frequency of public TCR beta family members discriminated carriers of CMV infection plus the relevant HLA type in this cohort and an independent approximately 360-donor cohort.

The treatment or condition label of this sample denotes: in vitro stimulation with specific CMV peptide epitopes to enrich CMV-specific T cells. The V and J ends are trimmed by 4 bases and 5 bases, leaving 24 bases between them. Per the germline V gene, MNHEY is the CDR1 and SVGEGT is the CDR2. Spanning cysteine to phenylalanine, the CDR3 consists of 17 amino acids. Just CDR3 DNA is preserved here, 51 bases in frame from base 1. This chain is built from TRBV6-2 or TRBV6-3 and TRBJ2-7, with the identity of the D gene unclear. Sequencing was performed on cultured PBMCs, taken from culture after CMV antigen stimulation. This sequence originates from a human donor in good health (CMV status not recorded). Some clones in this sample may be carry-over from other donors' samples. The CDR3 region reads CASSSARRSTRGDEQYF. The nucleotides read TGTGCCAGCAGTTCAGCGCGTCGATCAACCCGTGGCGACGAGCAGTACTTC.